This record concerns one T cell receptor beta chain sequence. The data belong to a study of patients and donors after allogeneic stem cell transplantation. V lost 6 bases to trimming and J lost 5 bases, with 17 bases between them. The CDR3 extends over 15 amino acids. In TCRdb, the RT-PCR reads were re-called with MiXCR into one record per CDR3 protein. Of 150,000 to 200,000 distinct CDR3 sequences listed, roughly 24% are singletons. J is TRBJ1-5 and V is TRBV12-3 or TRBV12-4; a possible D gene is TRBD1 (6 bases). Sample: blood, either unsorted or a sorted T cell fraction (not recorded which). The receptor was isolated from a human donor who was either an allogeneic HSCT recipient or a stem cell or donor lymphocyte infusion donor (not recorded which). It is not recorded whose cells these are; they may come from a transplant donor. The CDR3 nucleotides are TGTGCCAGCAGGCCTGCGACAGGTAAAGATCAGCCCCAGCATTTT. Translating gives CASRPATGKDQPQHF.